Below, one T cell receptor beta chain is given with its context. Its matching antigen is unknown. TCRbeta libraries averaged about 44,000 productive templates per sample. Some clones are missing from TCRdb's copy, which holds only in-frame ones; the method was immunoSEQ multiplex PCR. The data hold 35,000 to 40,000 clones, with over 75% observed a single time. The data stem from a study of STAT3 mutations in large granular lymphocyte leukemia. Study at large: More than 30% of treated T-LGLL patients showed hematologic response to immunosuppression. Study-wide results and limits: Every T-cell large granular lymphocyte leukemia patient had at least one immunodominant TCR beta clonotype. Treatment regimens differed across patients between samplings. TCR clonotype switching after therapy occurred in about 35% of the 18 patients.

The ends were cut back, 0 bases at V and 2 bases at J, with 2 bases in the middle. Per germline, CDR1 SGHNT and CDR2 YYREEE (reference sequence). This CDR3 contains 12 residues. The sequenced sample was PBMCs. This TCR derives from a human donor with T large granular lymphocyte leukemia. Some clones in this sample may be carry-over from other donors' samples. This rearrangement joins TRBV5-4 to TRBJ1-2; D unresolved. The CDR3 DNA reads TGTGCCAGCAGCTTGGGCAACTATGGCTACACCTTC. This gives the protein CASSLGNYGYTF.